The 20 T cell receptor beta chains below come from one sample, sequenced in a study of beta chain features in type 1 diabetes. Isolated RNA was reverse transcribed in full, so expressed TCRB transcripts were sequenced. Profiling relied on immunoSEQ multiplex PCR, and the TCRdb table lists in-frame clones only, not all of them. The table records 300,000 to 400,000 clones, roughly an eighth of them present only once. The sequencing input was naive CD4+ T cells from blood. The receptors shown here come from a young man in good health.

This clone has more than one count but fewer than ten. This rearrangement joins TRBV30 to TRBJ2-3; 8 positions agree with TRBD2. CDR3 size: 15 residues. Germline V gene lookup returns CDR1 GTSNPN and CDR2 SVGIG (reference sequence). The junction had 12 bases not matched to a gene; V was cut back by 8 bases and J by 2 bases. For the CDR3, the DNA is TGTGCCGGGTCTTTACGGGGGGGCAACACAGATACGCAGTATTTT. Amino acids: CAGSLRGGNTDTQYF.

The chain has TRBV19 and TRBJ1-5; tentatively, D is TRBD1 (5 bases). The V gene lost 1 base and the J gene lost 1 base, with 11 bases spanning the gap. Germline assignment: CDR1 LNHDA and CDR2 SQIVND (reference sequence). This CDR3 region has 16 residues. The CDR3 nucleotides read TGTGCCAGTAGTATAGGACCCCGGGGGAGCAATCAGCCCCAGCATTTT. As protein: CASSIGPRGSNQPQHF.

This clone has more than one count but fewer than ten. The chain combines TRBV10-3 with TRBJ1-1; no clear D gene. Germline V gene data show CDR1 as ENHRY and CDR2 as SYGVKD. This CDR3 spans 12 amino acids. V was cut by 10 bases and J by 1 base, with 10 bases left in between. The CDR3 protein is CATTRENTEAFF. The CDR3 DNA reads TGTGCCACCACGCGAGAGAACACTGAAGCTTTCTTT.

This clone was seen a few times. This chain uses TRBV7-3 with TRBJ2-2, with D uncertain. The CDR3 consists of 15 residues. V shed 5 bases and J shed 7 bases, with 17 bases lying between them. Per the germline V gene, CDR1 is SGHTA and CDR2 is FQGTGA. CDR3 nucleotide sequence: TGTGCCAGCAGCGAGGCGCTGTCTGGTATCGGGGAGCTGTTTTTT. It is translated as CASSEALSGIGELFF.

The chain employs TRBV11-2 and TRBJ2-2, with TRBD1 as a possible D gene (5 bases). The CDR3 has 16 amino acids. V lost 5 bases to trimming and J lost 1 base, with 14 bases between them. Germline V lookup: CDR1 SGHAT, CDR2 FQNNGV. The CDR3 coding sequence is TGTGCCAGCAGCCTAATGGATACAGGGAACACCGGGGAGCTGTTTTTT. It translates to CASSLMDTGNTGELFF. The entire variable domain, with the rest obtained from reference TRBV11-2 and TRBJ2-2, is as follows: EAGVAQSPRYKIIEKRQSVAFWCNPISGHATLYWYQQILGQGPKLLIQFQNNGVVDDSQLPKDRFSAERLKGVDSTLKIQPAKLEDSAVYLCASSLMDTGNTGELFFGEGSRLTVL.

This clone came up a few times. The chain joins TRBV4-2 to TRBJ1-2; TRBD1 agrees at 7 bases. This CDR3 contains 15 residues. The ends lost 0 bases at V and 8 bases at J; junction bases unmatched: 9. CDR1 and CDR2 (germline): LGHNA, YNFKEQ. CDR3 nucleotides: TGTGCCAGCAGCCAAGAAAAGGGGGCGCCGCGGGGCTACACCTTC. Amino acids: CASSQEKGAPRGYTF.

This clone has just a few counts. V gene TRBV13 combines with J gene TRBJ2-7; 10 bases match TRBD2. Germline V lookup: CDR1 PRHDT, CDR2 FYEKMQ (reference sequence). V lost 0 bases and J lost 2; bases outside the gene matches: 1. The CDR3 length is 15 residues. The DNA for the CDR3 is TGTGCCAGCAGCTTAGGGGGACTAGCGCCCTACGAGCAGTACTTC. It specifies CASSLGGLAPYEQYF.

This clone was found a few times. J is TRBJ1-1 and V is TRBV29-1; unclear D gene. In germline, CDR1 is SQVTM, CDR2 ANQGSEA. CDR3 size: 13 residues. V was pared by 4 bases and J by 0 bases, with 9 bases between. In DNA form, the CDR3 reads TGCAGCGTTGGTGCAGTTATGAACACTGAAGCTTTCTTT. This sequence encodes CSVGAVMNTEAFF. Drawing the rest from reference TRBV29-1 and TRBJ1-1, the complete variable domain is SAVISQKPSRDICQRGTSLTIQCQVDSQVTMMFWYRQQPGQSLTLIATANQGSEATYESGFVIDKFPISRPNLTFSTLTVSNMSPEDSSIYLCSVGAVMNTEAFFGQGTRLTVV.

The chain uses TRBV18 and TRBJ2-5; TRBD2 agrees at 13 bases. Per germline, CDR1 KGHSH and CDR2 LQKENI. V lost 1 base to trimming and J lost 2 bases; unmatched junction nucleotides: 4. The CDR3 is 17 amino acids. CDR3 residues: CASSPQRTSGGQETQYF. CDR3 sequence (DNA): TGTGCCAGCTCACCACAACGGACTAGCGGGGGTCAAGAGACCCAGTACTTC.

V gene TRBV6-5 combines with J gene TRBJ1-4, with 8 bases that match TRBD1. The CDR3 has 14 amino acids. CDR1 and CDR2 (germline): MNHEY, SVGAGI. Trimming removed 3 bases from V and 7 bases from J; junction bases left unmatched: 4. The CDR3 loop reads CASSYRDRIEKLFF. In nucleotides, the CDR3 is TGTGCCAGCAGTTATAGGGACAGGATTGAAAAACTGTTTTTT.

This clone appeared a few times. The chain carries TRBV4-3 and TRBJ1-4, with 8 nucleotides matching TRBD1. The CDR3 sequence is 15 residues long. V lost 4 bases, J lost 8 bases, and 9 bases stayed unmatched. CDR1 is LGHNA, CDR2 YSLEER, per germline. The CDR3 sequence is CASSLLGTGLEKLFF. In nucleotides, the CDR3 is TGCGCCAGCAGCCTCCTCGGGACAGGTTTGGAAAAACTGTTTTTT.

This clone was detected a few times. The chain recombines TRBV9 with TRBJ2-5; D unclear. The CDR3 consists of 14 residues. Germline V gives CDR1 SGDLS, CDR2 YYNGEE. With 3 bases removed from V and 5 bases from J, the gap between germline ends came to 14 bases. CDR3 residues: CASSARLAWETQYF. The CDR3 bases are TGTGCCAGCAGCGCCCGACTGGCCTGGGAGACCCAGTACTTC.

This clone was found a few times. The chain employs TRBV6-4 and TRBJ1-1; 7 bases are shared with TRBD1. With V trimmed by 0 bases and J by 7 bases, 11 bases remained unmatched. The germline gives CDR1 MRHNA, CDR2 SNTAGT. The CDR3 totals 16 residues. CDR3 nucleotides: TGTGCCAGCAGTGACTCCCTGACAGGGTATGACGGTGAAGCTTTCTTT. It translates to CASSDSLTGYDGEAFF.

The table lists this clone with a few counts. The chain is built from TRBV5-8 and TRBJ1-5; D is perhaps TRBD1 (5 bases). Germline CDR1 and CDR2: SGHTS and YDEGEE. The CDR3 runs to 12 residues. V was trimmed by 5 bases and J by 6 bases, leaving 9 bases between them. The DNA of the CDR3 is TGTGCCAGCAGAGGGGTCGGTCAGCCCCAGCATTTT. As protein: CASRGVGQPQHF. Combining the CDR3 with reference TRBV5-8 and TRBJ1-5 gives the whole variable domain EAGVTQSPTHLIKTRGQQATLRCSPISGHTSVYWYQQALGLGLQFLLWYDEGEERNRGNFPPRFSGRQFPNYSSELNVNALELEDSALYLCASRGVGQPQHFGDGTRLSIL.

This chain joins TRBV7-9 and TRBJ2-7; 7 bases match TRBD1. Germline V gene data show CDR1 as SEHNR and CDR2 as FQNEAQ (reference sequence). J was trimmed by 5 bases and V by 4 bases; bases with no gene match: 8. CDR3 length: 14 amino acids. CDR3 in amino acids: CASSSPGTDDEQYF. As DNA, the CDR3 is TGTGCCAGCAGCTCCCCCGGGACAGATGACGAGCAGTACTTC.

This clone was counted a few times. The CDR3 DNA is TGTGCCAGCAGCTTACCCCGGGACACAAACTACGAGCAGTACTTC. It translates to CASSLPRDTNYEQYF. This chain joins TRBV7-2 and TRBJ2-7; D may be TRBD1 (6 bases). The V gene's germline CDR1 is SGHTA and CDR2 FQGNSA. The CDR3 is 15 amino acids. Trimming removed 2 bases from V and 3 bases from J, with 14 bases in between.

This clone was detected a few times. The CDR3 nucleotides read TGCGCCAGCAGCCTACACAGGGGAATCTATGGCTACACCTTC. Amino acid sequence: CASSLHRGIYGYTF. V is TRBV4-3 and J is TRBJ1-2; 7 bases are a match to TRBD1. Germline-derived CDR1 and CDR2 are LGHNA and YSLEER. The CDR3 runs to 14 residues. The V and J ends lost 4 bases and 4 bases, in that order; junction bases with no gene match: 6.

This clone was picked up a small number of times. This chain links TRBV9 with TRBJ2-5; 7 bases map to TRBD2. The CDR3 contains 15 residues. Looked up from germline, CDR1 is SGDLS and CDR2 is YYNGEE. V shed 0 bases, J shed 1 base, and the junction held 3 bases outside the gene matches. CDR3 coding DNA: TGTGCCAGCAGCGTAGCTACGGGAGGCCAAGAGACCCAGTACTTC. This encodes CASSVATGGQETQYF.

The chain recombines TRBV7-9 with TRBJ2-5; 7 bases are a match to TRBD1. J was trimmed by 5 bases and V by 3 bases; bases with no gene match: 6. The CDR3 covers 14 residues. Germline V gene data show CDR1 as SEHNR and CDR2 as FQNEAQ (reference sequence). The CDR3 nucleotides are TGTGCCAGCAGCTTTAACAGGGGCGGGGAGACCCAGTACTTC. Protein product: CASSFNRGGETQYF. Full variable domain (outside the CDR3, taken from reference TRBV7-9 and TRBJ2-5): DTGVSQNPRHKITKRGQNVTFRCDPISEHNRLYWYRQTLGQGPEFLTYFQNEAQLEKSRLLSDRFSAERPKGSFSTLEIQRTEQGDSAMYLCASSFNRGGETQYFGPGTRLLVL.

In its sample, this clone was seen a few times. The CDR3 here is CASSLEVSGYYEQYF. CDR3 sequence (DNA): TGTGCCAGCAGCTTAGAGGTTAGCGGATACTACGAGCAGTACTTC. This rearrangement joins TRBV7-2 to TRBJ2-7; D may be TRBD2 (6 bases). The CDR3 is made up of 15 amino acids. The germline gives CDR1 SGHTA, CDR2 FQGNSA. Trimming removed 1 base from V and 3 bases from J, with 13 bases in between.